The 14 T cell receptor beta chains given below trace back to one sample, sequenced in a study of cytomegalovirus exposure and HLA in healthy donors. The PCR made use of 60 Vbeta and 13 Jbeta primers. The method was immunoSEQ multiplex PCR; TCRdb's version includes in-frame clones alone and lacks a portion of them. The profile shows roughly 97,000 clones, about a tenth of them singletons. The sample consisted of PBMCs. The receptors originated from a man in his fifties in good health and CMV-seropositive.

This clone was counted only a few times. The chain is built from TRBV11-3 and TRBJ1-1; D call uncertain. CDR1 is SGHNT, CDR2 YENEEA, per germline. Trimming shortened V by 5 bases and J by 1 base, and 17 bases separated the two germline ends. CDR3 length equals 16 residues. The CDR3: CASSKISREKNTEAFF. CDR3 DNA: TGTGCCAGCAGCAAGATATCCCGCGAAAAGAACACTGAAGCTTTCTTT. Drawing the rest from reference TRBV11-3 and TRBJ1-1, the complete variable domain is EAGVVQSPRYKIIEKKQPVAFWCNPISGHNTLYWYLQNLGQGPELLIRYENEEAVDDSQLPKDRFSAERLKGVDSTLKIQPAELGDSAVYLCASSKISREKNTEAFFGQGTRLTVV.

This rearrangement joins TRBV7-6 to TRBJ2-3; 10 bases are a match to TRBD2. CDR1 is SGHVS, CDR2 FNYEAQ, per germline. The CDR3 is made up of 15 amino acids. The V segment lost 1 base and the J segment 5 bases; nucleotides outside the gene matches: 3. CDR3 region: CASSLGLAGEDTQYF. CDR3 sequence (DNA): TGTGCCAGCAGCTTAGGGCTAGCGGGGGAAGATACGCAGTATTTT. Combining the CDR3 with reference TRBV7-6 and TRBJ2-3 gives the whole variable domain GAGVSQSPRYKVTKRGQDVALRCDPISGHVSLYWYRQALGQGPEFLTYFNYEAQQDKSGLPNDRFSAERPEGSISTLTIQRTEQRDSAMYRCASSLGLAGEDTQYFGPGTRLTVL.

The rearrangement uses TRBV29-1 and TRBJ2-3, with TRBD1 identical over 9 bases. The germline V gene encodes CDR1 SQVTM and CDR2 ANQGSEA. J gave up 1 base and V 7 bases, and 0 bases lay outside the gene matches. This CDR3 region has 12 residues. The CDR3 spells CSGDRGTDTQYF. The CDR3 DNA sequence: TGCAGCGGGGACAGGGGCACAGATACGCAGTATTTT.

V gene TRBV6-5 combines with J gene TRBJ1-2, with D unresolved. Germline V lookup: CDR1 MNHEY, CDR2 SVGAGI. The CDR3 extends over 14 amino acids. V dropped 5 bases and J dropped 3 bases, with 13 bases sitting between them. CDR3: CASSPHHRDYGYTF. Here the CDR3 DNA reads TGTGCCAGCAGTCCCCACCATCGGGACTATGGCTACACCTTC.

This clone showed up just a few times. One end of the junction does not line up with germline, which may come from a read error. The chain has TRBV7-7 and TRBJ2-1, with a possible D match to TRBD1 (5 bases). This CDR3 has 13 residues. Germline V gene lookup returns CDR1 SSHAT and CDR2 FNYEAQ (reference sequence). CDR3 residues: CASSSRQYNEQFF. The CDR3 DNA reads TGTGCTAGCAGCTCAAGACAGTACAATGAGCAGTTCTTC. Full variable domain (remainder filled in from reference TRBV7-7 and TRBJ2-1): GAGVSQSPRYKVTKRGQDVTLRCDPISSHATLYWYQQALGQGPEFLTYFNYEAQPDKSGLPSDRFSAERPEGSISTLTIQRTEQRDSAMYRCASSSRQYNEQFFGPGTRLTVL.

The rearrangement joins TRBV11-2 to TRBJ2-1; 8 bases are a match to TRBD2. This CDR3 is built from 16 residues. Germline CDR1 SGHAT, CDR2 FQNNGV. With 1 base clipped from V and 7 bases from J, the junction kept 9 bases outside the gene matches. The CDR3 loop is CASSLGVGSGANEQFF. Written as DNA, the CDR3 is TGTGCCAGCAGCTTAGGGGTGGGTAGCGGGGCAAATGAGCAGTTCTTC.

The chain recombines TRBV27 with TRBJ2-7, with 10 bases identical to TRBD1. The germline CDR1 and CDR2 sequences are MNHEY and SMNVEV (reference sequence). The CDR3 totals 14 residues. V was clipped by 6 bases and J by 3 bases; unmatched bases: 5. This CDR3 reads CASSQTGGYYEQYF. DNA of the CDR3: TGTGCCAGCAGCCAGACAGGGGGCTACTACGAGCAGTACTTC.

The chain recombines TRBV29-1 with TRBJ2-6, with D possibly being TRBD1 (6 bases). CDR3 length equals 14 residues. Germline assignment: CDR1 SQVTM and CDR2 ANQGSEA. Trimming shortened V by 5 bases and J by 2 bases, and 10 bases separated the two germline ends. The CDR3 loop is CSVSQGTGANVLTF. CDR3 coding DNA: TGCAGCGTTTCACAGGGTACTGGGGCCAACGTCCTGACTTTC.

This clone was found a few times. V gene TRBV5-1 combines with J gene TRBJ2-1, with D possibly matching TRBD2 (6 bases). Germline V gene sequence: CDR1 SGHRS, CDR2 YFSETQ. The CDR3 is made up of 13 amino acids. V was pared by 3 bases and J by 4 bases, with 8 bases between. CDR3 protein: CASSWDWYNEQFF. In DNA form, the CDR3 reads TGCGCCAGCAGCTGGGACTGGTACAATGAGCAGTTCTTC.

In this sample, this clone turned up a few times. The sample contains more than one DNA sequence encoding this CDR3. The gene calls are TRBV4-1 and TRBJ2-7, with a tentative D call TRBD1 (5 bases). Germline V lookup: CDR1 MGHRA, CDR2 YSYEKL. The V gene lost 0 bases and the J gene lost 3 bases, with 12 bases spanning the gap. There are 15 residues in the CDR3. Here the CDR3 DNA reads TGCGCCAGCAGCCAAGATCTGTCAGGGCTCTACGAGCAGTACTTC. Its protein is CASSQDLSGLYEQYF.

This clone was picked up a small number of times. The CDR3: CASSSRTSGIGGETQYF. The DNA for the CDR3 is TGCGCCAGCAGTTCCCGGACTAGCGGGATAGGTGGGGAGACCCAGTACTTC. This sequence joins TRBV10-2 and TRBJ2-5; 12 nucleotides align to TRBD2. Germline assignment: CDR1 WSHSY and CDR2 SAAADI. The length of the CDR3 is 17 residues. V was clipped by 5 bases and J by 5 bases; unmatched bases: 12.

This clone was seen a few times. The genes are TRBV6-5 and TRBJ1-2; D uncertain. This CDR3 is built from 13 residues. V lost 5 bases and J 7 bases, leaving 14 bases between the germline ends. Germline CDR1 is MNHEY and CDR2 is SVGAGI. The CDR3 loop is CASSNPPGGGYTF. The CDR3 DNA follows: TGTGCCAGCAGTAACCCCCCCGGTGGTGGCTACACCTTC.

This sequence joins TRBV28 and TRBJ2-5, with 7 bases lining up with TRBD2. Germline loops: CDR1 MDHEN, CDR2 SYDVKM. The CDR3 has 14 residues. J lost 0 bases, V lost 6 bases, and 4 bases had no gene match. CDR3 nucleotide sequence: TGTGCCAGCAGGGAGCGGGGTAACCAAGAGACCCAGTACTTC. Protein product: CASRERGNQETQYF.

A few counts support this clone. The V and J genes are TRBV28 and TRBJ1-6; 9 nucleotides align to TRBD1. CDR1 and CDR2 (germline): MDHEN, SYDVKM. This CDR3 has 15 residues. Trimming at V came to 10 bases and at J to 10 bases, leaving 14 bases not matched to a gene. The CDR3 sequence: CAIQRGQGVQSPLHF. The CDR3 nucleotides are TGTGCCATCCAAAGGGGACAGGGTGTACAATCACCCCTCCACTTT. Using reference TRBV28 and TRBJ1-6 for the parts outside the CDR3, the full variable domain is DVKVTQSSRYLVKRTGEKVFLECVQDMDHENMFWYRQDPGLGLRLIYFSYDVKMKEKGDIPEGYSVSREKKERFSLILESASTNQTSMYLCAIQRGQGVQSPLHFGNGTRLTVT.